The clone carrying this TCR beta chain appeared a few times. Antigen unknown. The data belong to a study of molecular identifiers for immune sequencing clone quantification. Naive CD8 library inputs spanned about 17,000 to 1,100,000 sorted cells and 10%, 30% or 50% RNA. MiXCR was run by TCRdb on the PCR reads, yielding one entry per CDR3 protein. The profile shows 79,000 or so distinct CDR3 sequences, around a quarter of them singletons. Study findings and constraints: Clones above 20 RNA copies contained over 98% of effector molecules but under 1% of naive ones.

The sequencing input was naive CD8+ T cells from blood, with Jurkat cell RNA spiked in. The sample's subset: FACS-sorted CD8+CD4-CCR7+CD45RA+ naive T cells. The sequence derives from a human donor in good health. Some libraries in this study had Jurkat cell RNA spiked in.

The CDR3: CASSMSNQPQHF. The CDR3 DNA sequence: TGTGCCAGTAGTATGAGCAATCAGCCCCAGCATTTT. The chain employs TRBV19 and TRBJ1-5, with D unresolved. Germline V gene lookup returns CDR1 LNHDA and CDR2 SQIVND (reference sequence). The CDR3 runs to 12 residues. Deletions cut 3 bases from V and 1 base from J, with 1 base between.